These 15 T cell receptor beta chains share one sample of origin, sequenced in a study of early T cells in non-severe SARS-CoV-2 infection. TCRdb redid the calling of the 5' RACE reads with MiXCR, one entry per CDR3 protein. In the table there are around 98,000 distinct CDR3 sequences, approximately 11% of which are singletons. The specimen was whole blood. The receptors derive from an adult who was a healthcare worker with PCR-confirmed SARS-CoV-2 infection or an uninfected control (not recorded which).

V and J are TRBV19 and TRBJ2-1, with D possibly matching TRBD1 (6 bases). Trimming removed 5 bases at V and 0 bases at J, with 11 bases between. Germline V gene sequence: CDR1 LNHDA, CDR2 SQIVND (reference sequence). There are 15 residues in the CDR3. CDR3 in DNA: TGTGCCAGTAGTCGACAGGCGAGCTCCTACAATGAGCAGTTCTTC. Its protein product is CASSRQASSYNEQFF. The variable domain in full, completed from reference TRBV19 and TRBJ2-1, reads DGGITQSPKYLFRKEGQNVTLSCEQNLNHDAMYWYRQDPGQGLRLIYYSQIVNDFQKGDIAEGYSVSREKKESFPLTVTSAQKNPTAFYLCASSRQASSYNEQFFGPGTRLTVL.

This clonotype was seen repeatedly, ten times or more. Written as DNA, the CDR3 is TGTGCCAGCAGTTTAGGGGCAGGGGGCCACTATGGCTACACCTTC. It specifies CASSLGAGGHYGYTF. The chain joins TRBV12-3 or TRBV12-4 to TRBJ1-2; 8 bases fit TRBD1. J lost 3 bases, V lost 1 base, and 4 bases had no gene match. This CDR3 has 15 amino acids.

The V gene is TRBV27, the J gene TRBJ2-2, with D possibly matching TRBD2 (6 bases). There are 15 residues in the CDR3. Germline CDR1 and CDR2: MNHEY and SMNVEV (reference sequence). Trimming pared 10 bases from V and 5 bases from J, leaving 20 bases between. CDR3 DNA sequence: TGTGCCACCGGGGGACTCCCGAGCGGAACCGGGGAGCTGTTTTTT. Translating gives CATGGLPSGTGELFF.

The chain recombines TRBV7-6 with TRBJ2-5; D not certain. The CDR3 is 13 residues long. V gave up 5 bases and J gave up 5 bases, with 12 bases separating them. Germline CDR1 reads SGHVS; CDR2 reads FNYEAQ. CDR3 sequence reads: CASSLTVTETQYF. Written as DNA, the CDR3 is TGTGCCAGCAGCCTGACGGTCACGGAGACCCAGTACTTC.

V gene TRBV5-1 combines with J gene TRBJ1-1; D is unclear. V lost 0 bases to trimming and J lost 1 base, with 10 bases between them. This CDR3 has 15 amino acids. Germline assignment: CDR1 SGHRS and CDR2 YFSETQ. The CDR3 sequence is CASSLGGPTNTEAFF. In DNA, the CDR3 is TGCGCCAGCAGCTTGGGTGGGCCGACGAACACTGAAGCTTTCTTT.

The gene calls are TRBV4-1 and TRBJ1-1; D is unresolved. Per germline, CDR1 MGHRA and CDR2 YSYEKL. The CDR3 contains 14 residues. V was trimmed by 3 bases and J by 7 bases, leaving 15 bases between them. DNA of the CDR3: TGCGCCAGCAGCCAGCGATGGTCCGGCGATGAAGCTTTCTTT. It encodes CASSQRWSGDEAFF.

This clonotype was counted at least ten times. The V gene is TRBV12-3 or TRBV12-4, the J gene TRBJ1-2; D possibly corresponds to TRBD1 (5 bases). Trimming pared 3 bases from V and 7 bases from J, leaving 15 bases between. This CDR3 is 14 amino acids long. CDR3 region: CASSLGGFGLGYTF. CDR3 bases: TGTGCCAGCAGTTTGGGGGGTTTTGGGCTTGGCTACACCTTC.

This clonotype has ten or more counts. The chain couples TRBV29-1 to TRBJ2-7, with 8 bases identical to TRBD1. Germline-derived CDR1 and CDR2 are SQVTM and ANQGSEA. CDR3 length: 15 residues. V gave up 4 bases and J gave up 4 bases; unmatched junction bases: 12. CDR3 nucleotide sequence: TGCAGCGTTGTGGACGGGACAGGCGAGGGGTACGAGCAGTACTTC. Translating it yields CSVVDGTGEGYEQYF.

The chain carries TRBV5-1 and TRBJ2-3, with D possibly TRBD2 on 6 matching bases. Germline V CDR1 and CDR2: SGHRS, YFSETQ. The germline V and J ends were trimmed by 0 bases and 1 base, with 12 bases remaining between them. The CDR3 loop spans 16 amino acids. This CDR3 reads CASSLVGGVGTDTQYF. CDR3 bases: TGCGCCAGCAGCTTGGTCGGCGGGGTTGGCACAGATACGCAGTATTTT.

This clonotype has only a few counts. This chain connects TRBV7-9 to TRBJ2-2; D might be TRBD1 (6 bases). Germline V gene data show CDR1 as SEHNR and CDR2 as FQNEAQ (reference sequence). V gave up 5 bases and J gave up 0 bases, with 16 bases separating them. CDR3 size: 17 residues. CDR3: CASSPNHRAANTGELFF. The CDR3, as DNA: TGTGCCAGCAGCCCAAACCACAGGGCCGCGAACACCGGGGAGCTGTTTTTT.

This clonotype was seen ten or more times. This chain links TRBV28 with TRBJ1-1; D is undetermined. Deletions cut 6 bases from V and 0 bases from J, with 14 bases between. Per the germline V gene, CDR1 is MDHEN and CDR2 is SYDVKM. The CDR3 has 15 amino acids. The CDR3, as DNA: TGTGCCAGCAGCCCCACGTCCCTTATGAACACTGAAGCTTTCTTT. Amino acid sequence: CASSPTSLMNTEAFF.

DNA of the CDR3: TGCGCCAGCAGCCAAGATTCAGGGGGCGCGGGGAACACTGAAGCTTTCTTT. It codes for CASSQDSGGAGNTEAFF. This chain connects TRBV4-1 to TRBJ1-1; 8 bases are shared with TRBD1. V shed 0 bases and J 1 base; nucleotides not matched to a gene: 7. This CDR3 contains 17 residues. Germline CDR1 reads MGHRA; CDR2 reads YSYEKL.

Details on this clonotype: This CDR3 is missing its conserved last phenylalanine or tryptophan, likely due to a read error. The DNA of the CDR3 is TGTGCCAGCAGTTATGAGGAACCCGGACAGGCCGGGGAGCTGTTTTCT. It encodes CASSYEEPGQAGELFS. The chain employs TRBV6-7 and TRBJ2-2; 7 bases map to TRBD1. TRBV6-7 is placed among ORFs of uncertain function. CDR3 size: 16 residues. V shed 3 bases, J shed 6 bases, and the junction held 10 bases outside the gene matches.

This clonotype was detected ten times or more. The chain joins TRBV7-2 to TRBJ1-5, with D maybe TRBD1 (5 bases). Germline V lookup: CDR1 SGHTA, CDR2 FQGNSA. Trimming removed 0 bases from V and 7 bases from J, with 13 bases in between. The CDR3 has 15 residues. The CDR3 region has the DNA TGTGCCAGCAGCTTAGCGCTGGGGGGGTCCCAGCCCCAGCATTTT. Translation gives CASSLALGGSQPQHF.

This chain links TRBV25-1 with TRBJ2-7; 7 positions match TRBD2. The germline V gene encodes CDR1 MGHDK and CDR2 SYGVNS. Germline trimming cut 4 bases from V and 7 bases from J; bases unmatched to any gene: 1. This CDR3 has 11 amino acids. CDR3 bases: TGTGCCAGCAGTGGGGGGGGAGAGCAGTACTTC. Translation: CASSGGGEQYF.